The 32 T cell receptor beta chains below were found in one sample sequenced in a study of shared clonotypes between healthy human individuals. Data came from immunoSEQ multiplex PCR; TCRdb stores just in-frame clones and leaves some out. The sample holds 2 million to 2.5 million clones; roughly 93% are singletons and the top ten take about 0.39%. Sequenced sample: naive CD4+ T cells from PBMCs. Specified subset: CD45RA+ positively selected. These receptors all come from a man between 18 and 35 years old in good health. Some clones in this sample may be carry-over from other donors' samples.

This chain uses TRBV5-4 with TRBJ2-3, with 11 bases aligning to TRBD1. This CDR3 is 16 amino acids long. Germline trimming cut 6 bases from V and 1 base from J; bases unmatched to any gene: 7. Germline V gene lookup returns CDR1 SGHNT and CDR2 YYREEE (reference sequence). The CDR3 spells CASTGTGGLRTDTQYF. In DNA, the CDR3 is TGTGCCAGCACCGGGACAGGGGGGTTACGCACAGATACGCAGTATTTT.

This chain joins TRBV28 and TRBJ2-7; 10 positions agree with TRBD1. The ends lost 7 bases at V and 4 bases at J; junction bases unmatched: 7. Germline V gives CDR1 MDHEN, CDR2 SYDVKM. The CDR3 runs to 14 residues. CDR3 amino acids: CASTDGTGVYEQYF. The CDR3 bases are TGTGCCAGCACCGACGGGACAGGGGTATACGAGCAGTACTTC.

The V gene is TRBV7-9, the J gene TRBJ1-1; no reliable D call. Looked up from germline, CDR1 is SEHNR and CDR2 is FQNEAQ (reference sequence). The CDR3 extends over 13 amino acids. With 6 bases removed from V and 9 bases from J, the gap between germline ends came to 17 bases. The CDR3 loop reads CASRGNGPSKAFF. DNA of the CDR3: TGTGCCAGCAGGGGGAATGGGCCCTCTAAAGCTTTCTTT.

The chain links TRBV6-5 to TRBJ2-2; the D gene is possibly TRBD1 (5 bases). The CDR3 is 15 amino acids. Germline CDR1 reads MNHEY; CDR2 reads SVGAGI. V dropped 5 bases and J dropped 1 base, with 11 bases sitting between them. This CDR3 reads CASSGRDRNTGELFF. The CDR3 DNA sequence: TGTGCCAGCAGTGGAAGAGACAGGAACACCGGGGAGCTGTTTTTT.

This chain connects TRBV29-1 to TRBJ1-2; 8 nucleotides match TRBD1. There are 12 residues in the CDR3. With V trimmed by 7 bases and J by 4 bases, 5 bases remained unmatched. Germline CDR1 reads SQVTM; CDR2 reads ANQGSEA. The CDR3 DNA sequence: TGCAGCGCAGTAACAGGGGGCTATGGCTACACCTTC. It translates to CSAVTGGYGYTF.

Comment on this clone: A much larger clone lies one base from this, so it may be a read error. The chain employs TRBV27 and TRBJ2-7; D call uncertain. The CDR3 has 11 amino acids. Trimming took 4 bases from V and 3 from J, leaving 4 bases between them. Germline lookup yields CDR1 MNHEY and CDR2 SMNVEV (reference sequence). This chain's CDR3 is CASSSNYEQYF. The DNA of the CDR3 is TGTGCCAGCAGTTCAAACTACGAGCAGTACTTC.

V and J are TRBV6-5 and TRBJ2-7; unclear D gene. The CDR3 is 15 amino acids. Trimming took 0 bases from V and 2 from J, leaving 11 bases between them. Germline CDR1 reads MNHEY; CDR2 reads SVGAGI. CDR3 coding DNA: TGTGCCAGCAGTTACTCGAAGGACCCCGCCTACGAGCAGTACTTC. Translation: CASSYSKDPAYEQYF.

The V call is TRBV2, the J call TRBJ1-5; 7 bases line up with TRBD1. Germline V gene data show CDR1 as SNHLY and CDR2 as FYNNEI. Germline trimming cut 6 bases from V and 6 bases from J; bases unmatched to any gene: 2. The CDR3 has 12 residues. The DNA for the CDR3 is TGTGCCAGCAGAACAGGGGTTCAGCCCCAGCATTTT. It is translated as CASRTGVQPQHF.

The gene calls are TRBV5-6 and TRBJ2-7, with D maybe TRBD1 (6 bases). V lost 3 bases to trimming and J lost 2 bases, with 12 bases between them. The germline CDR1 and CDR2 sequences are SGHDT and YYEEEE. The CDR3 is made up of 14 amino acids. CDR3 in DNA: TGTGCCAGCAGCTCAAGGGGGTCCACCTACGAGCAGTACTTC. Its translation is CASSSRGSTYEQYF.

V is TRBV6-5 and J is TRBJ2-1; 8 bases align to TRBD2. The junction had 14 bases not matched to a gene; V was cut back by 7 bases and J by 9 bases. The V gene's germline CDR1 is MNHEY and CDR2 SVGAGI. This CDR3 is 15 amino acids long. The DNA for the CDR3 is TGTGCCAGCAACAAGCCGGGGGGGCGGAGGGGTGAGCAGTTCTTC. Amino acid sequence: CASNKPGGRRGEQFF.

The chain recombines TRBV13 with TRBJ2-2; D gene uncertain. The V gene lost 7 bases and the J gene lost 4 bases, with 19 bases spanning the gap. The CDR3 spans 16 residues. Germline loops: CDR1 PRHDT, CDR2 FYEKMQ (reference sequence). The CDR3 protein is CASNSKNYKATGELFF. In DNA form, the CDR3 reads TGTGCCAGCAACTCAAAGAATTATAAGGCCACCGGGGAGCTGTTTTTT. Looking up the rest from reference TRBV13 and TRBJ2-2 gives the full variable domain: AAGVIQSPRHLIKEKRETATLKCYPIPRHDTVYWYQQGPGQDPQFLISFYEKMQSDKGSIPDRFSAQQFSDYHSELNMSSLELGDSALYFCASNSKNYKATGELFFGEGSRLTVL.

This chain uses TRBV29-1 with TRBJ2-1, with 7 nucleotides matching TRBD2. After removal of 6 bases from V and 6 bases from J, the junction contained 11 bases not matched to a gene. The CDR3 runs to 14 residues. CDR1 is SQVTM, CDR2 ANQGSEA, per germline. This CDR3 is CSVRTSEKGNEQFF. The DNA of the CDR3 is TGCAGCGTCCGTACTAGCGAGAAGGGCAATGAGCAGTTCTTC.

The chain uses TRBV7-3 and TRBJ2-3; 7 positions match TRBD2. Germline CDR1 is SGHTA and CDR2 is FQGTGA. CDR3 length equals 18 residues. V shed 0 bases and J 3 bases; nucleotides not matched to a gene: 12. CDR3 in DNA: TGTGCCAGCAGCTTAACAGGTTCAGGACTAGAGGCAACAGATACGCAGTATTTT. It yields the protein CASSLTGSGLEATDTQYF.

The rearrangement joins TRBV27 to TRBJ2-2; TRBD2 matches 9 bases. CDR1 and CDR2 from the germline V gene are MNHEY and SMNVEV (reference sequence). This CDR3 has 16 amino acids. V gave up 6 bases and J gave up 6 bases; unmatched junction bases: 11. The CDR3 DNA follows: TGTGCCAGCAGACCCCATCATAGCGGGAGTTCCGGGGAGCTGTTTTTT. Translating gives CASRPHHSGSSGELFF.

This chain connects TRBV7-9 to TRBJ2-7, with 7 nucleotides matching TRBD2. CDR3 length: 14 amino acids. Germline-derived CDR1 and CDR2 are SEHNR and FQNEAQ (reference sequence). Trimming cost V 4 bases and J 4 bases; bases outside gene matches: 7. CDR3 sequence reads: CASSSWAGVYEQYF. As DNA, the CDR3 is TGTGCCAGCAGCTCTTGGGCGGGAGTATACGAGCAGTACTTC.

The chain couples TRBV7-9 to TRBJ2-1; either TRBD1 or TRBD2 may fit D (5 bases each). V was shortened by 6 bases and J by 3 bases, with 18 bases between the two germline ends. There are 16 residues in the CDR3. Germline CDR1 reads SEHNR; CDR2 reads FQNEAQ (reference sequence). The CDR3 protein is CASSGGVVSYYNEQFF. The CDR3 DNA reads TGTGCCAGCAGTGGGGGTGTGGTATCGTACTACAATGAGCAGTTCTTC. The full variable domain, completed using reference TRBV7-9 and TRBJ2-1, is DTGVSQNPRHKITKRGQNVTFRCDPISEHNRLYWYRQTLGQGPEFLTYFQNEAQLEKSRLLSDRFSAERPKGSFSTLEIQRTEQGDSAMYLCASSGGVVSYYNEQFFGPGTRLTVL.

This clone was seen a handful of times. The chain carries TRBV29-1 and TRBJ1-4, with D tentatively TRBD1 (5 bases). Germline CDR1 reads SQVTM; CDR2 reads ANQGSEA. Between the trimmed V and J ends, which lost 3 bases and 6 bases, there was a span of 11 bases. This CDR3 has 13 amino acids. CDR3 amino acids: CSVEGQGDEKLFF. The CDR3 DNA is TGCAGCGTTGAGGGCCAGGGTGATGAAAAACTGTTTTTT.

V gene TRBV7-9 combines with J gene TRBJ2-3; D may correspond to TRBD1 or TRBD2 (5 bases each). Germline CDR1 SEHNR, CDR2 FQNEAQ (reference sequence). CDR3 length equals 14 residues. V shed 5 bases and J shed 2 bases, with 11 bases lying between them. This CDR3 is CASSRDGHTDTQYF. The DNA of the CDR3 is TGTGCCAGCAGCCGGGACGGACACACAGATACGCAGTATTTT.

This sequence joins TRBV5-1 and TRBJ1-1, with 10 bases fitting TRBD1. Germline V gives CDR1 SGHRS, CDR2 YFSETQ. The CDR3 contains 15 residues. With 4 bases clipped from V and 4 bases from J, the junction kept 7 bases outside the gene matches. CDR3 sequence: CASSPETGGLTEAFF. Written as DNA, the CDR3 is TGCGCCAGCAGCCCGGAGACAGGGGGCCTCACTGAAGCTTTCTTT.

Here the CDR3 DNA reads TGTGCCAGCAGTACTCCCCGGTTCTGGGGGTGCACAGATACGCAGTATTTT. Translating it yields CASSTPRFWGCTDTQYF. This chain joins TRBV27 and TRBJ2-3; D possibly matches TRBD1 or TRBD2 (5 bases each). Germline V gene sequence: CDR1 MNHEY, CDR2 SMNVEV (reference sequence). This CDR3 is 17 amino acids long. Trimming pared 5 bases from V and 1 base from J, leaving 19 bases between.

The rearrangement joins TRBV19 to TRBJ2-7, with a possible D match to TRBD1 (6 bases). The germline V gene encodes CDR1 LNHDA and CDR2 SQIVND (reference sequence). V lost 5 bases and J 3 bases, leaving 14 bases between the germline ends. The CDR3 has 14 residues. CDR3 loop: CASSSTGHGYEQYF. The CDR3, as DNA: TGTGCCAGTAGTTCTACAGGGCACGGCTACGAGCAGTACTTC. The complete variable domain, with remaining parts taken from reference TRBV19 and TRBJ2-7, reads DGGITQSPKYLFRKEGQNVTLSCEQNLNHDAMYWYRQDPGQGLRLIYYSQIVNDFQKGDIAEGYSVSREKKESFPLTVTSAQKNPTAFYLCASSSTGHGYEQYFGPGTRLTVT.

The J gene is TRBJ2-1, the V gene TRBV7-8, with 10 nucleotides matching TRBD2. The CDR3 runs to 13 residues. Germline trimming cut 7 bases from V and 8 bases from J; bases unmatched to any gene: 5. CDR1 and CDR2 from the germline V gene are SGHVS and FQNEAQ. Here the CDR3 reads CASMSGRVDEQFF. CDR3 nucleotides: TGTGCCAGCATGAGCGGGAGGGTTGATGAGCAGTTCTTC. Full variable domain (missing parts from reference TRBV7-8 and TRBJ2-1): GAGVSQSPRYKVAKRGQDVALRCDPISGHVSLFWYQQALGQGPEFLTYFQNEAQLDKSGLPSDRFFAERPEGSVSTLKIQRTQQEDSAVYLCASMSGRVDEQFFGPGTRLTVL.

The chain has TRBV6-1 and TRBJ1-2; TRBD1 agrees at 9 bases. CDR3 length: 14 residues. Losses at the gene ends were 6 bases for V and 3 bases for J; bases not matched to a gene: 5. CDR1 is MNHNS, CDR2 SASEGT, per germline. The CDR3, as DNA: TGTGCCAGCAGCTTGGACAGGGGTGACTATGGCTACACCTTC. It is translated as CASSLDRGDYGYTF.

The chain links TRBV28 to TRBJ1-2; 8 bases map to TRBD1. CDR1 is MDHEN and CDR2 is SYDVKM in the germline V gene. Trimming took 5 bases from V and 4 from J; bases not matched to a gene: 9. This CDR3 region has 15 residues. The CDR3 spells CASSGGQGSFYGYTF. The CDR3 coding sequence is TGTGCCAGCAGTGGTGGACAGGGTTCTTTCTATGGCTACACCTTC.

Details on this clone: This sample also contains other DNA sequences that code for the same CDR3. This chain uses TRBV2 with TRBJ2-7, with 7 bases identical to TRBD1. Germline V gives CDR1 SNHLY, CDR2 FYNNEI. The CDR3 is 13 residues long. The trim removed 3 bases at V and 2 bases at J, leaving 1 base unmatched. The CDR3 loop is CASSDRGTYEQYF. In nucleotides, the CDR3 is TGTGCCAGCAGTGACAGGGGGACCTACGAGCAGTACTTC. Drawing the rest from reference TRBV2 and TRBJ2-7, the complete variable domain is EPEVTQTPSHQVTQMGQEVILRCVPISNHLYFYWYRQILGQKVEFLVSFYNNEISEKSEIFDDQFSVERPDGSNFTLKIRSTKLEDSAMYFCASSDRGTYEQYFGPGTRLTVT.

The chain has TRBV5-1 and TRBJ1-3, with a weak D call TRBD1 (6 bases). Germline V gene sequence: CDR1 SGHRS, CDR2 YFSETQ. This CDR3 is built from 15 residues. V was clipped by 5 bases and J by 0 bases, with 12 bases between them. The CDR3 loop is CASSQTQGSGNTIYF. The CDR3 bases are TGCGCCAGCAGTCAAACACAGGGCTCTGGAAACACCATATATTTT.

This chain joins TRBV28 and TRBJ2-1; D might be TRBD2 (5 bases). This CDR3 has 13 residues. Between the trimmed V and J ends, which lost 8 bases and 0 bases, there was a span of 8 bases. The germline CDR1 and CDR2 sequences are MDHEN and SYDVKM. The CDR3 DNA sequence: TGTGCCAGCCGCGGACTCTCCTACAATGAGCAGTTCTTC. This encodes CASRGLSYNEQFF.

CDR3 protein: CASSFGPGGYTF. CDR3 coding DNA: TGTGCCAGCAGCTTTGGGCCGGGTGGCTACACCTTC. The rearrangement links TRBV5-4 to TRBJ1-2; D is ambiguous. Trimming stripped 2 bases from V and 7 bases from J, with 9 bases between. This CDR3 region has 12 residues. Looked up from germline, CDR1 is SGHNT and CDR2 is YYREEE (reference sequence). Using reference TRBV5-4 and TRBJ1-2 for the parts outside the CDR3, the full variable domain is ETGVTQSPTHLIKTRGQQVTLRCSSQSGHNTVSWYQQALGQGPQFIFQYYREEENGRGNFPPRFSGLQFPNYSSELNVNALELDDSALYLCASSFGPGGYTFGSGTRLTVV.

The chain uses TRBV5-1 and TRBJ2-2, with 9 bases identical to TRBD1. Germline V gene data show CDR1 as SGHRS and CDR2 as YFSETQ. V lost 2 bases and J lost 7; bases outside the gene matches: 6. This CDR3 is built from 15 residues. The CDR3 coding sequence is TGCGCCAGCAGCTTTACAGGGGGCTTCATCGGGGAGCTGTTTTTT. It yields the protein CASSFTGGFIGELFF.

The rearrangement uses TRBV7-3 and TRBJ2-2; the D is unclear. V lost 3 bases and J 1 base, leaving 6 bases between the germline ends. CDR1 is SGHTA, CDR2 FQGTGA, per germline. This CDR3 has 14 residues. The CDR3, as DNA: TGTGCCAGCAGCTTCTACAGGAACACCGGGGAGCTGTTTTTT. Translating it yields CASSFYRNTGELFF.

The genes are TRBV4-3 and TRBJ2-5; TRBD1 matches at 8 bases. The J call may be mistaken, given a closer DNA end match to TRBJ2-7. From germline, CDR1 is LGHNA and CDR2 YSLEER. This CDR3 contains 15 residues. CDR3 sequence reads: CASSQNGQGSYEQYF. The CDR3 DNA is TGCGCCAGCAGCCAAAATGGACAGGGTTCCTACGAGCAGTACTTC.

This clone was picked up a small number of times. The CDR3 spells CASRRTGEFTEAFF. The CDR3 DNA follows: TGTGCCAGCAGACGGACCGGGGAGTTCACTGAAGCTTTCTTT. This sequence joins TRBV25-1 and TRBJ1-1, with no clear D. The CDR3 consists of 14 residues. Trimming shortened V by 6 bases and J by 4 bases, and 15 bases separated the two germline ends. Germline V gene lookup returns CDR1 MGHDK and CDR2 SYGVNS.